The clone carrying this T cell receptor beta chain appeared once. Antigen: not known. Germline and junction disagree at one end, which may indicate a read error. Germline values: CDR1 SGHTS, CDR2 YDEGEE. The CDR3 covers 15 residues. As processed by the authors: Junction-only immunoSEQ sequences carried no quality scores, so filtering differed. Sequencing was performed with immunoSEQ multiplex PCR; in TCRdb, only in-frame clones are kept and a portion is missing. Clone size and the V and J calls come from that table; the DNA yielded D and trimming. The sample lists about 490,000 clones, 76% occurring once. The study drew all its donors from Caucasian adults living in Nashville, Tennessee. This specimen belongs to a study of shared clonotypes between healthy human individuals. Study-wide results and limits: Clonotype sharing among the donors was expected to vary with sequencing depth.

Sequenced material: PBMCs. This receptor was identified in a woman between 40 and 50 years old in good health. Some clones in this sample may be carry-over from other donors' samples. The chain uses TRBV5-8 and TRBJ2-4, with 7 nucleotides matching TRBD1. The CDR3, as DNA: TGTGCCGGCAGCTTTTCGCGGACAGGCAAAAACATTCAGTACTTC. Translation: CAGSFSRTGKNIQYF.